This passage covers 26 T cell receptor beta chains from one sample sequenced in a study of identical twins. TCRdb processed the 5' RACE reads anew with MiXCR; each CDR3 protein has one entry. This sample carries 500,000 or so distinct CDR3 sequences, roughly a fifth of them seen once, and the ten largest clones take 0.75% to 0.95%. These data were likewise used in another study, on T cells expressing NK-cell markers.

The sequenced material came from CD4+ T cells sorted from blood. All receptors come from a woman in her late teens or twenties in good health.

This clonotype came up many times. This chain links TRBV29-1 with TRBJ2-7; D is undetermined. V was pared by 4 bases and J by 0 bases, with 7 bases between. This CDR3 contains 12 residues. Looked up from germline, CDR1 is SQVTM and CDR2 is ANQGSEA. Here the CDR3 reads CSVGRSSYEQYF. In DNA form, the CDR3 reads TGCAGCGTTGGAAGGAGCTCCTACGAGCAGTACTTC.

The rearrangement links TRBV20-1 to TRBJ2-2; TRBD2 matches at 8 bases. Trimming cost V 0 bases and J 7 bases; bases outside gene matches: 7. The CDR3 is made up of 15 amino acids. Germline loops: CDR1 DFQATT, CDR2 SNEGSKA (reference sequence). Here the CDR3 reads CSAREHGRAGGELFF. Here the CDR3 DNA reads TGCAGTGCTAGAGAACACGGGAGGGCCGGCGGGGAGCTGTTTTTT.

The chain couples TRBV7-9 to TRBJ2-3, with TRBD1 identical over 7 bases. Germline loops: CDR1 SEHNR, CDR2 FQNEAQ (reference sequence). The CDR3 has 15 residues. Losses at the gene ends were 4 bases for V and 1 base for J; bases not matched to a gene: 5. The CDR3 reads CASSSSGQGTDTQYF. The CDR3 DNA follows: TGTGCCAGCAGCTCGTCCGGACAGGGCACAGATACGCAGTATTTT.

The rearrangement links TRBV29-1 to TRBJ2-7; possibly TRBD1 for D (6 bases). Germline CDR1 SQVTM, CDR2 ANQGSEA. V dropped 7 bases and J dropped 3 bases, with 16 bases sitting between them. The CDR3 runs to 13 residues. DNA for the CDR3: TGCAGCGCACGGACAGAGAAAGACTACGAGCAGTACTTC. It yields the protein CSARTEKDYEQYF.

This clonotype was seen only once. The chain couples TRBV20-1 to TRBJ2-3, with D perhaps TRBD1 (6 bases). CDR3 length equals 15 residues. Trimming removed 3 bases from V and 5 bases from J, with 18 bases in between. Germline values: CDR1 DFQATT, CDR2 SNEGSKA (reference sequence). CDR3 in DNA: TGCAGTGCTAGTCAGGCTCAGGGGTTGGGAGATACGCAGTATTTT. As protein: CSASQAQGLGDTQYF.

This clonotype was seen only a few times. The rearrangement links TRBV12-3 or TRBV12-4 to TRBJ2-7, with 7 bases aligning to TRBD2. This CDR3 spans 15 amino acids. V lost 3 bases and J lost 2; bases outside the gene matches: 7. CDR3 sequence: CASSFGGSFAYEQYF. The DNA of the CDR3 is TGTGCCAGCAGTTTTGGCGGGAGCTTCGCCTACGAGCAGTACTTC.

The rearrangement links TRBV27 to TRBJ2-5; TRBD2 aligns across 10 bases. The V gene's germline CDR1 is MNHEY and CDR2 SMNVEV (reference sequence). J lost 7 bases, V lost 5 bases, and 10 bases had no gene match. The CDR3 length is 15 residues. The CDR3 nucleotides read TGTGCCAGCAGTCTACTCACTAGCGGGAAAGCGACCCAGTACTTC. Amino acid sequence: CASSLLTSGKATQYF.

The chain joins TRBV20-1 to TRBJ2-7; TRBD1 aligns across 7 bases. CDR3 length: 14 residues. V shed 5 bases and J 6 bases; nucleotides not matched to a gene: 13. Germline CDR1 DFQATT, CDR2 SNEGSKA (reference sequence). This chain's CDR3 is CSARYPTGHGEQYF. The CDR3 DNA sequence: TGCAGTGCTCGCTATCCGACAGGGCACGGCGAGCAGTACTTC.

This clonotype was counted at least ten times. This chain connects TRBV20-1 to TRBJ2-1; 15 nucleotides agree with TRBD2. This CDR3 comprises 18 residues. J lost 0 bases, V lost 0 bases, and 3 bases had no gene match. Germline V gene sequence: CDR1 DFQATT, CDR2 SNEGSKA (reference sequence). As DNA, the CDR3 is TGCAGTGCTAGAGAGGGACTAGCGGGGGGAATCTCCTACAATGAGCAGTTCTTC. Translation: CSAREGLAGGISYNEQFF.

V is TRBV7-2 and J is TRBJ2-7; 7 bases are shared with TRBD1. The trim removed 5 bases at V and 5 bases at J, leaving 9 bases unmatched. The CDR3 is 14 residues long. CDR1 is SGHTA and CDR2 is FQGNSA in the germline V gene. The CDR3: CASSRTGVSDEQYF. In DNA, the CDR3 is TGTGCCAGCAGCCGCACAGGGGTTTCTGACGAGCAGTACTTC.

The chain carries TRBV11-3 and TRBJ2-3; 9 bases align to TRBD1. With V trimmed by 2 bases and J by 0 bases, 3 bases remained unmatched. The CDR3 has 16 residues. Germline-derived CDR1 and CDR2 are SGHNT and YENEEA. CDR3 sequence reads: CASSLQGQGSTDTQYF. CDR3 nucleotide sequence: TGTGCCAGCAGCTTACAGGGACAGGGTAGCACAGATACGCAGTATTTT. Using reference TRBV11-3 and TRBJ2-3 for the parts outside the CDR3, the full variable domain is EAGVVQSPRYKIIEKKQPVAFWCNPISGHNTLYWYLQNLGQGPELLIRYENEEAVDDSQLPKDRFSAERLKGVDSTLKIQPAELGDSAVYLCASSLQGQGSTDTQYFGPGTRLTVL.

The CDR3, as DNA: TGTGCCAGCAGCTTAGTGCGTAGCGGGAGACATGAGCAGTTCTTC. Protein sequence: CASSLVRSGRHEQFF. This chain connects TRBV7-9 to TRBJ2-1; 9 bases map to TRBD2. CDR3 length: 15 amino acids. V lost 1 base and J lost 8; bases outside the gene matches: 6. The germline V gene encodes CDR1 SEHNR and CDR2 FQNEAQ (reference sequence).

This clonotype was found a few times. The chain uses TRBV5-1 and TRBJ2-7, with 7 bases fitting TRBD2. After removal of 4 bases from V and 6 bases from J, the junction contained 4 bases not matched to a gene. The CDR3 runs to 12 residues. Looked up from germline, CDR1 is SGHRS and CDR2 is YFSETQ. The CDR3: CASSGLAGEQYF. CDR3 bases: TGCGCCAGCAGCGGCTTAGCGGGCGAGCAGTACTTC.

This clonotype was detected a few times. J is TRBJ1-6 and V is TRBV25-1, with TRBD1 matching over 9 bases. The CDR3 runs 16 residues. The germline CDR1 and CDR2 sequences are MGHDK and SYGVNS. V was pared by 6 bases and J by 6 bases, with 9 bases of the junction left unmatched. DNA for the CDR3: TGTGCCAGCAGGATCGCCGGGACAGGGTCTAATTCACCCCTCCACTTT. Its protein is CASRIAGTGSNSPLHF.

This chain links TRBV10-3 with TRBJ2-7; no clear D gene. The CDR3 length is 12 residues. The V gene lost 5 bases and the J gene lost 9 bases, with 14 bases spanning the gap. In germline, CDR1 is ENHRY, CDR2 SYGVKD. CDR3 sequence: CAISKDRTRQYF. Here the CDR3 DNA reads TGTGCCATCAGTAAGGACCGTACACGGCAGTACTTC.

This rearrangement joins TRBV6-1 to TRBJ1-6; 7 positions agree with TRBD1. The ends lost 6 bases at V and 15 bases at J; junction bases unmatched: 11. This CDR3 is 13 amino acids long. The V gene's germline CDR1 is MNHNS and CDR2 SASEGT. The chain's CDR3 is CASRAGQTNRLHF. As DNA, the CDR3 is TGTGCCAGCAGAGCGGGACAGACGAACCGCCTCCACTTT.

This clonotype was counted between two and nine times. CDR3 sequence (DNA): TGCAGTGCTGAGGGGGCCAACGAGCAGTACTTC. As protein: CSAEGANEQYF. The chain uses TRBV20-1 and TRBJ2-7, with 7 bases lining up with TRBD1. Germline CDR1 is DFQATT and CDR2 is SNEGSKA (reference sequence). There are 11 residues in the CDR3. V lost 5 bases, J lost 5 bases, and 3 bases stayed unmatched.

The V call is TRBV10-1, the J call TRBJ1-3; no definite D call. CDR1 is WNHNN and CDR2 is SYGVQD in the germline V gene (reference sequence). The CDR3 runs 15 residues. The V gene lost 2 bases and the J gene lost 3 bases, with 11 bases spanning the gap. The CDR3 bases are TGCGCCAGCAGTGAGGGGTCCCAGCGTGGAAACACCATATATTTT. Translating gives CASSEGSQRGNTIYF.

This clonotype was counted between two and nine times. The chain carries TRBV12-3 or TRBV12-4 and TRBJ1-1; D gene ambiguous. The CDR3 contains 14 residues. V was pared by 2 bases and J by 0 bases, with 7 bases between. This CDR3 is CASSLPIMNTEAFF. The CDR3 coding sequence is TGTGCCAGCAGTTTACCCATTATGAACACTGAAGCTTTCTTT.

The chain carries TRBV6-1 and TRBJ2-3; 9 bases agree with TRBD2. This CDR3 is 15 amino acids long. Looked up from germline, CDR1 is MNHNS and CDR2 is SASEGT. Trimming at V came to 6 bases and at J to 4 bases, leaving 8 bases not matched to a gene. The chain's CDR3 is CASRDGGGAPDTQYF. The CDR3 DNA is TGTGCCAGCAGGGACGGCGGGGGGGCCCCAGATACGCAGTATTTT.

This clonotype was picked up a small number of times. The chain combines TRBV12-3 or TRBV12-4 with TRBJ2-7, with 9 bases identical to TRBD1. V lost 7 bases, J lost 5 bases, and 9 bases stayed unmatched. This CDR3 region has 14 residues. CDR3 amino acids: CASIRDRVRHEQYF. The DNA for the CDR3 is TGTGCCAGCATAAGGGACAGGGTCCGGCACGAGCAGTACTTC.

This clonotype showed up just a few times. As DNA, the CDR3 is TGTGCCGCCATGAGGACTACTAGCTCCTACGAGCAGTACTTC. Protein product: CAAMRTTSSYEQYF. The V and J genes are TRBV6-1 and TRBJ2-7; possibly TRBD2 for D (6 bases). Germline V CDR1 and CDR2: MNHNS, SASEGT. The CDR3 extends over 14 amino acids. V was clipped by 11 bases and J by 0 bases, with 17 bases between them.

The rearrangement uses TRBV11-2 and TRBJ2-7; 7 nucleotides align to TRBD2. This CDR3 is built from 14 residues. V lost 3 bases, J lost 2 bases, and 4 bases stayed unmatched. Germline CDR1 SGHAT, CDR2 FQNNGV. CDR3 coding DNA: TGTGCCAGCAGCTTTGGGGGGGGAGCCTACGAGCAGTACTTC. It encodes CASSFGGGAYEQYF.

The V call is TRBV10-3, the J call TRBJ1-2; 9 bases align to TRBD1. The CDR3 consists of 15 residues. CDR1 and CDR2 (germline): ENHRY, SYGVKD. Trimming at V came to 10 bases and at J to 3 bases, leaving 12 bases not matched to a gene. CDR3 protein: CATQKQGAAHYGYTF. The CDR3 bases are TGTGCCACCCAAAAACAGGGGGCAGCCCACTATGGCTACACCTTC.

CDR3 sequence: CASSEFRTGEAFF. The CDR3 DNA reads as TGCGCCAGCAGTGAGTTCCGGACGGGAGAAGCTTTCTTT. The chain is built from TRBV10-1 and TRBJ1-1, with D unresolved. V lost 1 base, J lost 8 bases, and 11 bases lay in between. The germline V gene has CDR1 WNHNN and CDR2 SYGVQD (reference sequence). The CDR3 length is 13 residues.

This clonotype was seen only once. The rearrangement joins TRBV7-8 to TRBJ2-3; the D is unclear. Germline V gene lookup returns CDR1 SGHVS and CDR2 FQNEAQ. There are 14 residues in the CDR3. The ends were cut back, 2 bases at V and 12 bases at J, with 18 bases in the middle. In DNA form, the CDR3 reads TGTGCCAGCAGCTTAACAGACTCCGGATTGGTACAGTATTTT. It is translated as CASSLTDSGLVQYF.